This TCR beta chain was sequenced during a study of OX40 agonist ivuxolimab in advanced cancers. On the study more broadly: Six ivuxolimab dose levels, 0.01 to 10 mg/kg, were given intravenously every 2 weeks. Overall study results and limits: Expanded clones belonging to CD8+ T cells outnumbered, on average, those of CD4+. There was clonal expansion of CD4+ and CD8+ blood T cells by week 6 at 0.1 to 3.0 mg/kg.

Repertoires were generated with immunoSEQ multiplex PCR, while TCRdb's copy carries only in-frame clones and drops some. This sample carries over 60,000 clones, 85% of them seen once, and the ten largest clones take 0.5% to 0.8%. The cohort excluded patients with autoimmune disease history or systemic immunosuppression. A word on this clone: What it recognizes is unknown.

CDR1 and CDR2 from the germline V gene are KGHSH and LQKENI. CDR3 size: 13 residues. Trimming removed 0 bases from V and 5 bases from J, with 5 bases in between. The J gene is TRBJ2-1, the V gene TRBV18; maybe TRBD1 (5 bases). This TCR derives from an adult with an advanced solid tumor such as melanoma, head and neck, liver or kidney cancer. The material was CD4+ or CD8+ T cells sorted from blood, obtained in a trial of the OX40 agonist ivuxolimab. CDR3 nucleotide sequence: TGTGCCAGCTCACCACCAGGGGACAATGAGCAGTTCTTC. Translated: CASSPPGDNEQFF.